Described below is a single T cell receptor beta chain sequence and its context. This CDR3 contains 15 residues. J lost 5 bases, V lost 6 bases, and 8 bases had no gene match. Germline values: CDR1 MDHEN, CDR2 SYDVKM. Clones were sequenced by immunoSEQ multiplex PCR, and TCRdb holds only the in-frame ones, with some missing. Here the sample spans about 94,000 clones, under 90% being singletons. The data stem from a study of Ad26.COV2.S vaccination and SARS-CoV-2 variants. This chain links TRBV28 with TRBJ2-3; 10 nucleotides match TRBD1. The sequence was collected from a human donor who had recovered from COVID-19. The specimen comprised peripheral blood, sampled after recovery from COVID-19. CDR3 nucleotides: TGTGCCAGCAGGGCGCTTGGGACAGGGGTAGATACGCAGTATTTT. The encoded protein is CASRALGTGVDTQYF.